This T cell receptor (beta chain) was sequenced for a study of blood T cell repertoires in COVID-19. At the level of the study: Sample material is recorded as cDNA or gDNA derived from T cells, B-cell-depleted T cells, or PBMCs.

J gave up 5 bases and V 0 bases, and 16 bases lay outside the gene matches. The V gene's germline CDR1 is MGHRA and CDR2 YSYEKL. There are 21 residues in the CDR3. Original processing methods: Scientists estimated how many nucleated cells there were by amplifying reference gene primers. Only in-frame clones appear in the TCRdb table, and some are missing; sequencing was by immunoSEQ multiplex PCR. The DNA gave D and trimming, while V, J and clone size come from that table. The profile shows 150,000 to 200,000 clones, around 88% of them singletons. The receptor's source is a human donor in a cohort sampled during active COVID-19. The sequenced material came from peripheral blood. The chain combines TRBV4-1 with TRBJ2-3; TRBD2 agrees at 14 bases. The CDR3 sequence is CASSQERASPGLAGVLDTQYF. The CDR3 DNA sequence: TGCGCCAGCAGCCAAGAAAGGGCGAGCCCGGGACTAGCGGGAGTACTAGATACGCAGTATTTT.